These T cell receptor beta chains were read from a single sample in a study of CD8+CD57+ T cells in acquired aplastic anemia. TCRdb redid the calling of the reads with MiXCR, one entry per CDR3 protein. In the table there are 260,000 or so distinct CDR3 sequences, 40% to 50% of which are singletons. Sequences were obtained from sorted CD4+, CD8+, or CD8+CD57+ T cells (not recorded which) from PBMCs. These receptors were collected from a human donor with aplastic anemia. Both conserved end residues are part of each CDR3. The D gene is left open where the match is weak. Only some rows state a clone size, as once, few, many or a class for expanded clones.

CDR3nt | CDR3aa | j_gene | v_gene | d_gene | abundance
TGTGCCAGCAGCTTAAGCTCACAGGGGCAAGATACGCAGTATTTT | CASSLSSQGQDTQYF | TRBJ2-3 | TRBV7-3 | TRBD1 | -
TGTGCCAGCAGCTTAGGGGCAACGAACACCGGGGAGCTGTTTTTT | CASSLGATNTGELFF | TRBJ2-2 | TRBV13 | - | many
TGTGCCGGCAGTTTAGAGCCCAGCTCCTACGAGCAGTACTTC | CAGSLEPSSYEQYF | TRBJ2-7 | TRBV27 | - | -
TGTGCCACCAGCAGAGATAGGCTGAGCTATGGCTACACCTTC | CATSRDRLSYGYTF | TRBJ1-2 | TRBV15 | - | -
TGTGCCAGCAGTTACTCGAACAGGGGCTATGGCTACACCTTC | CASSYSNRGYGYTF | TRBJ1-2 | TRBV6-5 | TRBD1 | -
TGCAGTGCTTCAGGGCCGAACTATGGCTACACCTTC | CSASGPNYGYTF | TRBJ1-2 | TRBV20-1 | - | -
TGTGCCAGCAGCCAAAAAGGACTAGTTGATCTTCGTCAGACCCAGTACTTC | CASSQKGLVDLRQTQYF | TRBJ2-5 | TRBV14 | TRBD2 | many
TGTGCCAGCAGCCAAGTGATGTTCGTGACTAGCGGGAGAAGGTCCTACGAGCAGTACTTC | CASSQVMFVTSGRRSYEQYF | TRBJ2-7 | TRBV14 | TRBD2 | many
TGCGCCAGCAGCCAAGGGACGGGGCCTGAAAAACTGTTTTTT | CASSQGTGPEKLFF | TRBJ1-4 | TRBV4-3 | - | few
TGCGCCGCATCCTCCCCCGTCGGGGACGAGAACTATGGCTACACCTTC | CAASSPVGDENYGYTF | TRBJ1-2 | TRBV10-2 | - | -
TGTGCCAGCGAACAAGAGACCCAGTACTTC | CASEQETQYF | TRBJ2-5 | TRBV25-1 | - | many
TGTGCCAGCAGTCCGGGACAATACAGGGCTGAAGCTTTCTTT | CASSPGQYRAEAFF | TRBJ1-1 | TRBV2 | - | few
TGCGCCAGCAGCTTGGGGCCTGACGCCTCGTACGAGCAGTACTTC | CASSLGPDASYEQYF | TRBJ2-7 | TRBV5-1 | - | once
TGCGCCAGCAGCTTGTCCGTGGGGAACACTGAAGCTTTCTTT | CASSLSVGNTEAFF | TRBJ1-1 | TRBV5-1 | - | few
TGTGCCTGGAGTGTCATGCGACACGAGCAGTACTTC | CAWSVMRHEQYF | TRBJ2-7 | TRBV30 | - | -
TGTGCCGACATCGTTTTGCCCCAGCATTTT | CADIVLPQHF | TRBJ1-5 | TRBV10-3 | - | many
TGTGCCAGCAGCGTAATAGCGGGAGGCAATCAGCCCCAGCATTTT | CASSVIAGGNQPQHF | TRBJ1-5 | TRBV9 | - | -
TGCAGTGCTAGGACACAGCTCTACGAGCAGTACTTC | CSARTQLYEQYF | TRBJ2-7 | TRBV20-1 | - | -
TGCAGTGCTAGTGGCGGGGGGAATAACAATGAGCAGTATTTT | CSASGGGNNNEQYF | TRBJ2-3 | TRBV20-1 | TRBD2 | -
TGTGCCAGCAGCTTAGGCGGGACTAGCGTTTACGAGCAGTACTTC | CASSLGGTSVYEQYF | TRBJ2-7 | TRBV7-3 | TRBD2 | once
TGTGCCACCAGCAGCCATAACAGGGCGGGGAATGAGCAGTTCTTC | CATSSHNRAGNEQFF | TRBJ2-1 | TRBV15 | - | -
TGTGCCAGTAGTATAACTAGCCCGGACAGGGGGGCCTACGAGCAGTACTTC | CASSITSPDRGAYEQYF | TRBJ2-7 | TRBV19 | TRBD1 | -
TGTGCCAGCAGTGATGAAAACAGGGTGGGTGCTTTCTTT | CASSDENRVGAFF | TRBJ1-1 | TRBV6-1 | - | many
TGTGCCAGCAGCATCAGGGAAAACACTGAAGCTTTCTTT | CASSIRENTEAFF | TRBJ1-1 | TRBV7-3 | - | -
TGCAGCGGGCGGGACAGCCTCACCGGGGAGCTGTTTTTT | CSGRDSLTGELFF | TRBJ2-2 | TRBV29-1 | - | -
TGTGCCAGCATCCCGGGACAGGGCCGCCAAGAGACCCAGTACTTC | CASIPGQGRQETQYF | TRBJ2-5 | TRBV28 | TRBD1 | few
TGTGCCACCAGCGAGGGGGGGTACCAAGAGACCCAGTACTTC | CATSEGGYQETQYF | TRBJ2-5 | TRBV15 | - | -
TGCAGCGTTGACTGGGGGTCCAAGGCCCAAGAGACCCAGTACTTC | CSVDWGSKAQETQYF | TRBJ2-5 | TRBV29-1 | - | few
TGTGCCAGCAGTCCATGGACGGATCTGAAGCAGCTCTATGGCTACACCTTC | CASSPWTDLKQLYGYTF | TRBJ1-2 | TRBV27 | - | once
TGTGCCAGCAGTTGGGCGGGCGGGAGGTCTGAGGGCACAGATACGCAGTATTTT | CASSWAGGRSEGTDTQYF | TRBJ2-3 | TRBV15 | TRBD2 | -
TGTGCCAGCAGCTTCGGGACAGGGGTTGTCTACGAGCAGTACTTC | CASSFGTGVVYEQYF | TRBJ2-7 | TRBV9 | TRBD1 | -
TGCGCCAGCAGCCCGATAACGGGGAGGACTGAAGCTTTCTTT | CASSPITGRTEAFF | TRBJ1-1 | TRBV4-1 | - | many
TGTGCCAGCAGCTTATTGCGCGGCAGGGAGCAGTTCTTC | CASSLLRGREQFF | TRBJ2-1 | TRBV7-6 | - | -
TGTGCCATCAGTGACCGGGACAGGGCGGGACCTGAAGCTTTCTTT | CAISDRDRAGPEAFF | TRBJ1-1 | TRBV10-3 | TRBD1 | -
TGTGCCTGGAGTAGGTTAGCGGGAGGTTCGAACACCGGGGAGCTGTTTTTT | CAWSRLAGGSNTGELFF | TRBJ2-2 | TRBV14 | TRBD2 | -
TGTGCCAGCAGCCCAATCATCTTACTATTGGAGACCCAGTACTTC | CASSPIILLLETQYF | TRBJ2-5 | TRBV28 | - | -
TGTGCCAGCAGCCAAGAGCTCCCTACCGGGAGCCGTGGCTACACCTTC | CASSQELPTGSRGYTF | TRBJ1-2 | TRBV14 | - | -
TGTGCCACCAGCAGAGATCAGGGGGGCCCCAACAATGAGCAGTTCTTC | CATSRDQGGPNNEQFF | TRBJ2-1 | TRBV15 | - | -
TGTGCCACCTCGACAGGGTTGGTCTACTATGGCTACACCTTC | CATSTGLVYYGYTF | TRBJ1-2 | TRBV15 | TRBD1 | many
TGTGCCAGCAGCGGGTGGACTAGCGGGAGGGCCGGCGTCGGCTCCTACAATGAGCAGTTCTTC | CASSGWTSGRAGVGSYNEQFF | TRBJ2-1 | TRBV7-9 | TRBD2 | -
TGCAGTGCTAGAGCTCCTGGGGGCAGCAATCAGCCCCAGCATTTT | CSARAPGGSNQPQHF | TRBJ1-5 | TRBV20-1 | - | many
TGTGCCAGCAGCTCCGCGATAAATCAGCCCCAGCATTTT | CASSSAINQPQHF | TRBJ1-5 | TRBV7-9 | - | many
TGCGCCAGCAGCCTTTCCCTAGGGACAGGGGATGGCTACACCTTC | CASSLSLGTGDGYTF | TRBJ1-2 | TRBV4-1 | TRBD1 | -
TGTGCCAGCAGTGAAGCAGGGTTCTATGAAAAACTGTTTTTT | CASSEAGFYEKLFF | TRBJ1-4 | TRBV25-1 | - | many
TGTGCTAGTGGTTCGCGACAGGATGTTGCCGGGGAGCTGTTTTTT | CASGSRQDVAGELFF | TRBJ2-2 | TRBV12-5 | - | -
TGTGCCAGCAGCTTAGTTGCAGGGAACTATGGCTACACCTTC | CASSLVAGNYGYTF | TRBJ1-2 | TRBV7-8 | - | many
TGTGCCACCAGTGACCCCACAGTGAACACTGAAGCTTTCTTT | CATSDPTVNTEAFF | TRBJ1-1 | TRBV24-1 | - | -
TGCGCCAGCAGCTTGGTGTTCTGGAGCGGGGGGTACTCCTACGAGCAGTACTTC | CASSLVFWSGGYSYEQYF | TRBJ2-7 | TRBV5-1 | TRBD2 | few
TGCGCCAGCAGCCAAGTCCAGGGGGTTGGCTATGGCTACACCTTC | CASSQVQGVGYGYTF | TRBJ1-2 | TRBV4-3 | TRBD1 | many
TGCGCCAGCAGCCAAACGACAGGCGATAGCAATCAGCCCCAGCATTTT | CASSQTTGDSNQPQHF | TRBJ1-5 | TRBV4-3 | - | few
TGTGCCAGCAGCTTTTTAGCCCGCGAGCAGTACTTC | CASSFLAREQYF | TRBJ2-7 | TRBV11-2 | - | many
TGCAGTGCTAGCGGGGGGGGCACAGATACGCAGTATTTT | CSASGGGTDTQYF | TRBJ2-3 | TRBV20-1 | TRBD2 | -
TGTGCCAGCAGCTACTTAGCGGGGTACACAGATACGCAGTATTTT | CASSYLAGYTDTQYF | TRBJ2-3 | TRBV6-2/TRBV6-3 | TRBD2 | many
TGCAGTGCTGGAAGACTAGGGGAAGAGACCCAGTACTTC | CSAGRLGEETQYF | TRBJ2-5 | TRBV20-1 | - | -